One and the same sample provided the 23 T cell receptor beta chains below, sequenced in a study of Ad26.COV2.S vaccination and SARS-CoV-2 variants. Using immunoSEQ multiplex PCR, the repertoire was profiled, and TCRdb retains in-frame clones only, with some absent. The profile shows approximately 420,000 clones, more than 75% of them singletons. Treatment described: about 20 received Ad26.COV2.S at low or high dose, single or two shots; a few received placebo; per-sample allocation not given. Samples were taken on day 63 after the first vaccine or placebo injection. This sample comprised peripheral blood, obtained in a trial of Ad26.COV2.S vaccine versus placebo. These receptors all come from a person between 18 and 65 years old who received the Ad26.COV2.S COVID-19 vaccine or a placebo.

This clone was observed a handful of times. The chain is built from TRBV10-1 and TRBJ1-1; perhaps TRBD1 as D (5 bases). The ends were cut back, 5 bases at V and 5 bases at J, with 9 bases in the middle. The CDR3 runs 12 residues. The V gene's germline CDR1 is WNHNN and CDR2 SYGVQD (reference sequence). The CDR3 sequence is CASSPGRTEAFF. In nucleotides, the CDR3 is TGCGCCAGCAGTCCGGGGCGGACTGAAGCTTTCTTT.

This chain uses TRBV6-2 or TRBV6-3 with TRBJ1-6; D unresolved. The CDR3 extends over 14 amino acids. Germline V gives CDR1 MNHEY, CDR2 SVGEGT. V lost 2 bases to trimming and J lost 2 bases, with 4 bases between them. CDR3: CASSYGPYNSPLHF. CDR3 bases: TGTGCCAGCAGTTACGGGCCCTATAATTCACCCCTCCACTTT.

This clone was seen ten or more times. The V call is TRBV3-1 (or the pseudogene TRBV3-2), the J call TRBJ2-3, with TRBD1 identical over 9 bases. Trimming cost V 4 bases and J 14 bases; bases outside gene matches: 7. The CDR3 is 12 amino acids. Per germline, CDR1 LGHDT and CDR2 YNNKEL (reference sequence). The CDR3 sequence: CASSPSDRGVYF. CDR3 DNA: TGTGCCAGCAGCCCGTCGGACAGGGGAGTGTATTTT.

The CDR3: CASSLDRGGNEKLFF. Written as DNA, the CDR3 is TGTGCCAGCAGCTTGGACAGGGGGGGTAATGAAAAACTGTTTTTT. This chain links TRBV5-6 with TRBJ1-4; 8 nucleotides match TRBD1. The CDR3 runs 15 residues. CDR1 is SGHDT, CDR2 YYEEEE, per germline. Trimming took 0 bases from V and 4 from J; bases not matched to a gene: 2. Variable domain in full (rest from reference TRBV5-6 and TRBJ1-4): DAGVTQSPTHLIKTRGQQVTLRCSPKSGHDTVSWYQQALGQGPQFIFQYYEEEERQRGNFPDRFSGHQFPNYSSELNVNALLLGDSALYLCASSLDRGGNEKLFFGSGTQLSVL.

The chain combines TRBV3-1 (or the pseudogene TRBV3-2) with TRBJ2-5, with 11 bases aligning to TRBD2. After removal of 2 bases from V and 5 bases from J, the junction contained 10 bases not matched to a gene. Germline V CDR1 and CDR2: LGHDT, YNNKEL (reference sequence). This CDR3 contains 17 residues. Here the CDR3 reads CASSQFLAGGGEETQYF. The CDR3 coding sequence is TGTGCCAGCAGCCAATTTCTAGCGGGGGGAGGAGAGGAGACCCAGTACTTC.

CDR3 in DNA: TGTGCCAGTGCGAGGAATCCCCGCTTCTCTGGAAACACCATATATTTT. It yields the protein CASARNPRFSGNTIYF. The rearrangement uses TRBV19 and TRBJ1-3; D is uncertain. The CDR3 is 16 residues long. Trimming stripped 8 bases from V and 0 bases from J, with 17 bases between. The V gene's germline CDR1 is LNHDA and CDR2 SQIVND (reference sequence).

CDR3 sequence: CASSLGFEAFF. In nucleotides, the CDR3 is TGTGCCAGCAGCTTAGGTTTTGAAGCTTTCTTT. V usage is TRBV7-9 and J usage is TRBJ1-1, with no clear D. Germline V gives CDR1 SEHNR, CDR2 FQNEAQ (reference sequence). V was shortened by 1 base and J by 7 bases, with 4 bases between the two germline ends. CDR3 length: 11 residues.

J is TRBJ2-3 and V is TRBV9; perhaps TRBD2 as D (7 bases). The CDR3 is made up of 14 amino acids. Trimming removed 3 bases at V and 6 bases at J, with 14 bases between. In germline, CDR1 is SGDLS, CDR2 YYNGEE. CDR3 coding DNA: TGTGCCAGCAGCGCCGGAAGGGGGGGTGATACGCAGTATTTT. This translates into CASSAGRGGDTQYF.

V usage is TRBV5-5 and J usage is TRBJ2-7; 8 bases agree with TRBD1. Losses at the gene ends were 6 bases for V and 6 bases for J; bases not matched to a gene: 11. CDR1 and CDR2 (germline): SGHKS, YYEKEE (reference sequence). The CDR3 is made up of 14 amino acids. DNA for the CDR3: TGTGCCAGCAAGCCCTCAGGGGGCGCAACCGAGCAGTACTTC. Translated, it gives CASKPSGGATEQYF.

The J gene is TRBJ2-7, the V gene TRBV4-3; D gene uncertain. The CDR3 totals 16 residues. CDR1 LGHNA and CDR2 YSLEER come from the germline V gene. V lost 0 bases, J lost 0 bases, and 12 bases lay in between. The CDR3 DNA sequence: TGCGCCAGCAGCCAAGATAGAATAGGCCTCTCCTACGAGCAGTACTTC. Its translation is CASSQDRIGLSYEQYF.

This clone was seen more than once but under ten times. The chain uses TRBV7-6 and TRBJ2-2; D call uncertain. Germline lookup yields CDR1 SGHVS and CDR2 FNYEAQ. This CDR3 is built from 13 residues. The germline V and J ends were trimmed by 1 base and 6 bases, with 6 bases remaining between them. The CDR3 sequence is CASSLVLAGELFF. The CDR3 DNA follows: TGTGCCAGCAGCTTAGTCCTGGCCGGGGAGCTGTTTTTT. Supplemented by reference TRBV7-6 and TRBJ2-2, the full variable domain reads GAGVSQSPRYKVTKRGQDVALRCDPISGHVSLYWYRQALGQGPEFLTYFNYEAQQDKSGLPNDRFSAERPEGSISTLTIQRTEQRDSAMYRCASSLVLAGELFFGEGSRLTVL.

The V gene is TRBV29-1, the J gene TRBJ1-4; D not certain. The germline CDR1 and CDR2 sequences are SQVTM and ANQGSEA. V dropped 7 bases and J dropped 6 bases, with 21 bases sitting between them. This CDR3 spans 15 amino acids. CDR3 sequence: CSAGSSRGGHEKLFF. The DNA for the CDR3 is TGCAGCGCTGGGTCGTCCCGAGGAGGGCATGAAAAACTGTTTTTT. Looking up the rest from reference TRBV29-1 and TRBJ1-4 gives the full variable domain: SAVISQKPSRDICQRGTSLTIQCQVDSQVTMMFWYRQQPGQSLTLIATANQGSEATYESGFVIDKFPISRPNLTFSTLTVSNMSPEDSSIYLCSAGSSRGGHEKLFFGSGTQLSVL.

V is TRBV9 and J is TRBJ1-2; D is ambiguous. Germline V gives CDR1 SGDLS, CDR2 YYNGEE. This CDR3 contains 14 residues. Trimming stripped 1 base from V and 2 bases from J, with 9 bases between. The CDR3 loop is CASSVSGRNYGYTF. CDR3 coding DNA: TGTGCCAGCAGCGTATCGGGCAGAAACTATGGCTACACCTTC.

This clone has just one count. The genes are TRBV12-3 or TRBV12-4 and TRBJ1-5; D remains ambiguous. The CDR3 spans 11 residues. V was clipped by 8 bases and J by 7 bases, with 9 bases between them. CDR3 DNA sequence: TGTGCCAGCGGACGCGGACAGCCCCAGCATTTT. Protein sequence: CASGRGQPQHF.

V usage is TRBV9 and J usage is TRBJ2-7; 7 bases are shared with TRBD2. Looked up from germline, CDR1 is SGDLS and CDR2 is YYNGEE. This CDR3 contains 15 residues. Trimming at V came to 0 bases and at J to 3 bases, leaving 6 bases not matched to a gene. The CDR3 bases are TGTGCCAGCAGCGTAGGTTTTGGCGGGGGCTACGAGCAGTACTTC. This sequence encodes CASSVGFGGGYEQYF.

To note about this clone: The germline gene is not matched at one end of the junction; a read error may be the cause. The rearrangement uses TRBV12-3 or TRBV12-4 and TRBJ2-4; D gene uncertain. CDR3 length: 11 residues. The CDR3: CASSGLGLWVF. CDR3 DNA sequence: TGTGCCAGCAGTGGTCTAGGTTTGTGGGTCTTC.

The chain is built from TRBV10-3 and TRBJ1-2, with D maybe TRBD1 (5 bases). The CDR3 spans 14 residues. Trimming removed 0 bases from V and 4 bases from J, with 9 bases in between. Germline lookup yields CDR1 ENHRY and CDR2 SYGVKD. CDR3 residues: CAISESGVSYGYTF. The CDR3 nucleotides read TGTGCCATCAGTGAGTCGGGGGTTTCCTATGGCTACACCTTC.

The J gene is TRBJ2-5, the V gene TRBV19; 7 nucleotides agree with TRBD2. This CDR3 comprises 14 residues. The junction had 3 bases not matched to a gene; V was cut back by 3 bases and J by 2 bases. Germline V gene data show CDR1 as LNHDA and CDR2 as SQIVND (reference sequence). The CDR3 region is CASSMGLRQETQYF. CDR3 in DNA: TGTGCCAGTAGTATGGGACTACGACAAGAGACCCAGTACTTC.

This chain links TRBV19 with TRBJ2-2; possibly TRBD1 for D (6 bases). From germline, CDR1 is LNHDA and CDR2 SQIVND (reference sequence). V was trimmed by 4 bases and J by 4 bases, leaving 13 bases between them. This CDR3 region has 15 residues. CDR3 protein: CASSTGTRFTGELFF. CDR3 nucleotide sequence: TGTGCCAGTAGTACCGGGACACGATTCACCGGGGAGCTGTTTTTT. The full variable domain, its missing parts supplied by reference TRBV19 and TRBJ2-2, is DGGITQSPKYLFRKEGQNVTLSCEQNLNHDAMYWYRQDPGQGLRLIYYSQIVNDFQKGDIAEGYSVSREKKESFPLTVTSAQKNPTAFYLCASSTGTRFTGELFFGEGSRLTVL.

This sequence joins TRBV27 and TRBJ1-5; weak D call: TRBD1 (5 bases). The CDR3 spans 17 residues. CDR1 MNHEY and CDR2 SMNVEV come from the germline V gene (reference sequence). The ends were cut back, 2 bases at V and 3 bases at J, with 17 bases in the middle. The CDR3 protein is CASSLVGRDLSNQPQHF. CDR3 DNA sequence: TGTGCCAGCAGTTTAGTGGGCAGGGACCTCTCCAATCAGCCCCAGCATTTT.

The chain is built from TRBV3-1 (or the pseudogene TRBV3-2) and TRBJ1-5; no reliable D call. Germline lookup yields CDR1 LGHDT and CDR2 YNNKEL (reference sequence). The CDR3 is 14 residues long. Trimming removed 11 bases at V and 3 bases at J, with 17 bases between. The CDR3 loop is CASSISTVNQPQHF. The CDR3 nucleotides read TGTGCCTCCAGCATATCTACAGTCAATCAGCCCCAGCATTTT.

This chain connects TRBV5-1 to TRBJ2-1, with a weak D call TRBD1 (6 bases). This CDR3 contains 16 residues. Germline V gene lookup returns CDR1 SGHRS and CDR2 YFSETQ. The V end was cut by 4 bases, the J end by 10 bases, with 24 bases between. The DNA for the CDR3 is TGCGCCAGCAGCCTGTTACAGGGACCGTCCAGTGGGGAGCAGTTCTTC. Protein: CASSLLQGPSSGEQFF.

The V and J genes are TRBV4-1 and TRBJ2-7; a possible D gene is TRBD2 (6 bases). Trimming shortened V by 3 bases and J by 3 bases, and 18 bases separated the two germline ends. The CDR3 length is 16 residues. Germline V CDR1 and CDR2: MGHRA, YSYEKL. CDR3 bases: TGCGCCAGCAGCCAGGGGGGACCGCTCACCCTCTACGAGCAGTACTTC. This encodes CASSQGGPLTLYEQYF.